A single T cell receptor beta chain is shown here with its context. Its antigen is still unknown. The CDR3 runs 14 residues. V lost 1 base to trimming and J lost 3 bases, with 7 bases between them. Germline CDR1 SGHRS, CDR2 YFSETQ. Measured with immunoSEQ multiplex PCR; TCRdb has only the in-frame clones, and not every one. This table holds about 29,000 clones, about 85% found once. The data stem from a study of graft-versus-host responses after intestinal transplantation. Study-level information: Isolated intestinal, liver-intestinal, or multivisceral transplants had been given to the recipients.

Study-level results: High graft-versus-host to host-versus-graft clonal ratios were seen in allografts of patients with graft-donor T cell macrochimerism. With peak circulating GvH clone levels came an association with early post-transplant HvG declines. GvH clones detected in recipient marrow included some appearing first in ileum or blood.

This chain uses TRBV5-1 with TRBJ1-4, with D unclear. This TCR came from a human patient who received an intestinal transplant, so some T cells may come from the graft donor. The specimen comprised PBMCs, sampled about 420 days after intestinal transplantation. The CDR3, as DNA: TGCGCCAGCAGCTTGCCGGACCCTAATGAAAAACTGTTTTTT. As protein: CASSLPDPNEKLFF.